This T cell receptor (beta chain) came from a study of Ad26.COV2.S vaccination and SARS-CoV-2 variants. Study results and caveats: Vaccine recipients had higher spike-specific TCR breadth than placebo recipients.

Treatment noted: 15 to 20 received Ad26.COV2.S at low or high dose, single or two shots; roughly five received placebo; per-sample allocation not given. Day 63 after the first vaccine or placebo injection was the time point for sampling. Cohort 1b enrolled adults aged 18-55 years in Boston. Wuhan-strain spike was delivered by a replication-incompetent Ad26 vector. CDR1 MDHEN and CDR2 SYDVKM come from the germline V gene. V shed 5 bases, J shed 4 bases, and the junction held 9 bases outside the gene matches. This CDR3 has 15 amino acids. TCRdb's copy holds only in-frame clones and misses some; the assay was immunoSEQ multiplex PCR. Of about 350,000 clones in the sample, less than 90% were seen once. Comments on this clone: The antigen is unknown.

The TCR originated in a person aged 18-60 years who received the Ad26.COV2.S COVID-19 vaccine or a placebo. Sequenced here: peripheral blood, sampled in a trial of Ad26.COV2.S vaccine versus placebo. The genes are TRBV28 and TRBJ2-5; 8 bases line up with TRBD1. As DNA, the CDR3 is TGTGCCAGCAGTCCGCTGGACAGGGTGGGAGAGACCCAGTACTTC. Amino acids: CASSPLDRVGETQYF.